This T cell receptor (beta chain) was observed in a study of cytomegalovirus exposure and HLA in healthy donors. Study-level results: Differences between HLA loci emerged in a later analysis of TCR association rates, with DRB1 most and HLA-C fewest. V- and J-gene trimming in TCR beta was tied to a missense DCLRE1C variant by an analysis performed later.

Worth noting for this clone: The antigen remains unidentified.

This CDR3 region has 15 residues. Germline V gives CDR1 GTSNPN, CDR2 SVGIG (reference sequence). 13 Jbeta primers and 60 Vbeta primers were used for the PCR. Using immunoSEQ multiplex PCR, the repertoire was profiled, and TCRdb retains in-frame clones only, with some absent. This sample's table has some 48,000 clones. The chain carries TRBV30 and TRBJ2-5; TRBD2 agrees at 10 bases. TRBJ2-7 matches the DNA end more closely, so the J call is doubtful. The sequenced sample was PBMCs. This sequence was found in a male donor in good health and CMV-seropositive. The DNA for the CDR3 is TGTGCCTGGAGGAAGCTAGCGGGGGAACCCTACGAGCAGTACTTC. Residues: CAWRKLAGEPYEQYF.